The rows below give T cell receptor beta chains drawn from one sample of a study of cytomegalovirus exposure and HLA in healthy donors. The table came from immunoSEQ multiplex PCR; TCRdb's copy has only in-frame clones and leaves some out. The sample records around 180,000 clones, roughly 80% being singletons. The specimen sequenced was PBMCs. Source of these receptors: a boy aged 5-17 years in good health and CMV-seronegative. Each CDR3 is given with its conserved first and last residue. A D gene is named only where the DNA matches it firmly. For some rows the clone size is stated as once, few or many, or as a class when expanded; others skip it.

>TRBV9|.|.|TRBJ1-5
CASSRTGADQPQHF
TGTGCCAGCAGCCGTACAGGAGCTGATCAGCCCCAGCATTTT
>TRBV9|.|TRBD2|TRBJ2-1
CASSVVAGEPDNEQFF
TGTGCCAGCAGCGTAGTTGCGGGAGAACCCGACAATGAGCAGTTCTTC
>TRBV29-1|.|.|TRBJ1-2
CSVDPQGINYGYTF
TGCAGCGTTGACCCCCAGGGAATAAACTATGGCTACACCTTC
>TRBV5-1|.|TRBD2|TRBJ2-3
CASSLRVLAGVTDTQYF
TGCGCCAGCAGCTTGAGAGTACTAGCGGGAGTCACAGATACGCAGTATTTT
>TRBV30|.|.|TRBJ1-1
CAWSVFKGRAEAFF
TGTGCCTGGAGTGTGTTTAAAGGGAGGGCTGAAGCTTTCTTT
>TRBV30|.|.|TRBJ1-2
CAWEGGGYTF
TGTGCCTGGGAGGGAGGTGGCTACACCTTC
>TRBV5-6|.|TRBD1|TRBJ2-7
CASRPGQVAYEQYF
TGTGCCAGCAGACCGGGACAGGTAGCTTACGAGCAGTACTTC
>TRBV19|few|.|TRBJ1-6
CASSSQGGSVASPLHF
TGTGCCAGTAGTTCGCAGGGAGGGTCTGTTGCTTCACCCCTCCACTTT
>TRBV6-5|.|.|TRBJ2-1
CASGVRESDNEQFF
TGTGCCAGCGGTGTACGGGAGTCCGACAATGAGCAGTTCTTC
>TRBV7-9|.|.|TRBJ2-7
CASSLSLRAPGDYEQYF
TGTGCCAGCAGCTTATCGCTCCGGGCCCCGGGGGACTACGAGCAGTACTTC
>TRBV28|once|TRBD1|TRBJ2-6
CASSSRQGAFSGANVLTF
TGTGCCAGCAGTTCACGACAGGGGGCTTTCTCTGGGGCCAACGTCCTGACTTTC
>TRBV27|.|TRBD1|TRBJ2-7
CASGSGGAQYF
TGTGCCAGCGGGTCAGGGGGCGCGCAGTACTTC
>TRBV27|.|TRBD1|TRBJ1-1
CASSSPGTGLNTEAFF
TGTGCCAGCAGTTCACCAGGGACAGGACTGAACACTGAAGCTTTCTTT
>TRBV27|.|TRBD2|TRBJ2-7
CASHYGRLAGPYF
TGTGCCAGCCATTACGGTCGACTAGCGGGGCCTTACTTC
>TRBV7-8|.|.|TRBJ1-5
CASSEGDGNQPQHF
TGTGCCAGCAGCGAGGGCGATGGCAATCAGCCCCAGCATTTT
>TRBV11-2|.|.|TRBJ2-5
CASSTRQRQETQYF
TGTGCCAGCAGCACAAGACAGAGGCAAGAGACCCAGTACTTC
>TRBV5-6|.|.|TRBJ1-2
CASSLAVRNYGYTF
TGTGCCAGCAGCTTGGCCGTGCGGAACTATGGCTACACCTTC
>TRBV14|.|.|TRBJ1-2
CASSQDRYFYGYTF
TGTGCCAGCAGCCAAGATCGGTATTTCTATGGCTACACCTTC
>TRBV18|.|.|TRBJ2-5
CASSPQVDRDYQTQYF
TGTGCCAGCTCACCACAAGTCGACCGGGATTACCAGACCCAGTACTTC
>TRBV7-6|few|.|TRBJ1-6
CASSPGVYNSPLHF
TGTGCCAGCAGCCCGGGAGTTTATAATTCACCCCTCCACTTT
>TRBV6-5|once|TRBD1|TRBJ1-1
CASKGQGRGLPYF
TGTGCCAGCAAGGGACAGGGGAGGGGTCTCCCCTATTTT
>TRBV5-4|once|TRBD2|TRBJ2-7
CASSLPSGGVNEQYF
TGTGCCAGCAGCCTCCCAAGCGGGGGGGTAAACGAGCAGTACTTC
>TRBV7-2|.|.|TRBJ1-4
CASGAGATNEKLFF
TGTGCCAGCGGAGCCGGCGCAACTAATGAAAAACTGTTTTTT
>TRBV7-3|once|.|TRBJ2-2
CASSRGMGGELFF
TGTGCCAGCAGCAGAGGGATGGGCGGGGAGCTGTTTTTT
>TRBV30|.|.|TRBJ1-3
CAWSPGGFGLSGNTIYF
TGTGCCTGGAGCCCCGGGGGGTTTGGACTCTCTGGAAACACCATATATTTT
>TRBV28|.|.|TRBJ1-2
CASFFIGYTF
TGTGCCAGCTTTTTTATTGGCTACACCTTC
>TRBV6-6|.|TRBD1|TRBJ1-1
CASSHHLQGGETEAFF
TGTGCCAGCAGTCATCATCTACAGGGGGGGGAGACTGAAGCTTTCTTT
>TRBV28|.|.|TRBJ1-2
CASSLGALYGYTF
TGTGCCAGCAGCCTCGGAGCCCTCTATGGCTACACCTTC
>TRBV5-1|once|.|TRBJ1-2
CASSLGQGIGDYTF
TGCGCCAGCAGCTTGGGGCAGGGTATTGGAGACTACACCTTC
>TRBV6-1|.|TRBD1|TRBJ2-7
CASSESGTGAYEQYF
TGTGCCAGCAGTGAGAGTGGGACAGGAGCCTACGAGCAGTACTTC
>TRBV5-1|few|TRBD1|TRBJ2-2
CASSSWTGLNTGELFF
TGCGCCAGCAGCTCCTGGACAGGGTTGAACACCGGGGAGCTGTTTTTT
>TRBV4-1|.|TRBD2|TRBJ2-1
CASSQSGTRVSGEQFF
TGCGCCAGCAGCCAATCCGGGACTAGGGTTTCGGGTGAGCAGTTCTTC
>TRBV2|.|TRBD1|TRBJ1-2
CASRTTGGRGYTF
TGTGCCAGCAGGACTACAGGGGGTAGGGGCTACACCTTC
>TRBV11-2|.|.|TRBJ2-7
CASSPLVHEQYF
TGTGCCAGCAGCCCACTGGTACACGAGCAGTACTTC
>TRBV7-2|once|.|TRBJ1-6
CASSSTGWNSPLHF
TGTGCCAGCAGCTCGACAGGTTGGAATTCACCCCTCCACTTT
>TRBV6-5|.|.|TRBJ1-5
CASSSTTGLGQPQHF
TGTGCCAGCAGTTCGACTACAGGGTTGGGTCAGCCCCAGCATTTT
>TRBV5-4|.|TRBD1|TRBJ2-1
CASSLAPGTGSAYNEQFF
TGTGCCAGCAGCTTGGCCCCAGGGACAGGGAGCGCCTACAATGAGCAGTTCTTC
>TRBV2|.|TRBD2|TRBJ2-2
CATRGGLEGTGELFF
TGTGCCACCCGGGGGGGACTAGAGGGCACCGGGGAGCTGTTTTTT
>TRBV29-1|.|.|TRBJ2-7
CSVVFQGRPYEQYF
TGCAGCGTTGTGTTCCAGGGGCGACCCTACGAGCAGTACTTC
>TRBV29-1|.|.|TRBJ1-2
CSVDTPPPVGDGYTF
TGCAGCGTTGATACACCCCCGCCCGTAGGGGATGGCTACACCTTC
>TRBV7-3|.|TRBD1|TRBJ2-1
CASSLQGAGNEQFF
TGTGCCAGCAGCTTACAGGGGGCAGGCAATGAGCAGTTCTTC
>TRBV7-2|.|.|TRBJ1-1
CASSLPHWNTEAFF
TGTGCCAGCAGCTTACCCCATTGGAACACTGAAGCTTTCTTT
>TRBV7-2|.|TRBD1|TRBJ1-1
CASSAQGAGTEAFF
TGTGCCAGCAGCGCACAGGGGGCGGGCACTGAAGCTTTCTTT
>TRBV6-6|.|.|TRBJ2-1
CASSYSDSTNEQFF
TGTGCCAGCAGTTACTCGGACAGCACCAATGAGCAGTTCTTC